What follows are 27 T cell receptor beta chains derived from one specimen sequenced in a study of blood T cell repertoires in COVID-19. Data came from immunoSEQ multiplex PCR; TCRdb stores just in-frame clones and leaves some out. This sample has under 200,000 clones, with 90% found just once. The sample taken for sequencing was peripheral blood. The receptor set was obtained from a man aged 50 to 59 with acute or convalescent COVID-19.

The CDR3: CASSLGDRIGSPLHF. The CDR3 nucleotides read TGTGCCAGCAGTTTAGGGGACAGGATCGGTTCACCCCTCCACTTT. The chain recombines TRBV27 with TRBJ1-6; TRBD1 matches at 8 bases. The CDR3 extends over 15 amino acids. Germline V CDR1 and CDR2: MNHEY, SMNVEV (reference sequence). Losses at the gene ends were 2 bases for V and 9 bases for J; bases not matched to a gene: 6.

V is TRBV6-2 or TRBV6-3 and J is TRBJ2-2; D perhaps matches TRBD1 (5 bases). V lost 2 bases and J lost 1, with 14 bases in between. CDR3 length: 17 amino acids. The germline V gene has CDR1 MNHEY and CDR2 SVGEGT. The CDR3 region is CASSYPSQQGNTGELFF. The CDR3 region has the DNA TGTGCCAGCAGTTACCCCTCCCAGCAGGGGAACACCGGGGAGCTGTTTTTT.

The genes are TRBV10-3 and TRBJ1-5; the D is unclear. Per germline, CDR1 ENHRY and CDR2 SYGVKD. CDR3 length: 15 residues. Trimming took 0 bases from V and 6 from J, leaving 12 bases between them. In DNA form, the CDR3 reads TGTGCCATCAGTGAGTCGTTGAGGGAAGTTCAGCCCCAGCATTTT. It specifies CAISESLREVQPQHF.

This clone was observed a single time. The chain links TRBV7-2 to TRBJ1-5; D may be TRBD1 (5 bases). Germline V gene sequence: CDR1 SGHTA, CDR2 FQGNSA. V lost 0 bases, J lost 5 bases, and 11 bases lay in between. This CDR3 region has 15 residues. CDR3 nucleotides: TGTGCCAGCAGCTTAGCGGGGCAGGCGCATCAGCCCCAGCATTTT. It yields the protein CASSLAGQAHQPQHF.

V usage is TRBV15 and J usage is TRBJ1-3; D is ambiguous. The length of the CDR3 is 16 residues. With 0 bases removed from V and 0 bases from J, the gap between germline ends came to 9 bases. Germline V gene sequence: CDR1 LNHNV, CDR2 YYDKDF (reference sequence). The CDR3: CATSRDVALSGNTIYF. DNA for the CDR3: TGTGCCACCAGCAGAGACGTCGCACTCTCTGGAAACACCATATATTTT. The full variable domain, its missing parts supplied by reference TRBV15 and TRBJ1-3, is DAMVIQNPRYQVTQFGKPVTLSCSQTLNHNVMYWYQQKSSQAPKLLFHYYDKDFNNEADTPDNFQSRRPNTSFCFLDIRSPGLGDTAMYLCATSRDVALSGNTIYFGEGSWLTVV.

The V gene is TRBV29-1, the J gene TRBJ2-3; TRBD1 agrees at 8 bases. V was pared by 3 bases and J by 4 bases, with 3 bases of the junction left unmatched. Germline-derived CDR1 and CDR2 are SQVTM and ANQGSEA. This CDR3 region has 13 residues. The DNA for the CDR3 is TGCAGCGTTGAGGCACAGGGGGCAGATACGCAGTATTTT. Protein product: CSVEAQGADTQYF.

The rearrangement links TRBV11-2 to TRBJ2-1, with D perhaps matching TRBD1 (6 bases). The length of the CDR3 is 16 residues. From germline, CDR1 is SGHAT and CDR2 FQNNGV. Trimming pared 5 bases from V and 0 bases from J, leaving 14 bases between. For the CDR3, the DNA is TGTGCCAGCAGCCATCGGACAGCAAGCTCCTACAATGAGCAGTTCTTC. This gives the protein CASSHRTASSYNEQFF.

The chain recombines TRBV10-3 with TRBJ1-1, with 7 positions matching TRBD1. This CDR3 has 16 amino acids. Trimming at V came to 3 bases and at J to 0 bases, leaving 7 bases not matched to a gene. Germline V gene lookup returns CDR1 ENHRY and CDR2 SYGVKD. In DNA, the CDR3 is TGTGCCATCAGTGAACCGAACAGGGGATTGAACACTGAAGCTTTCTTT. Its protein is CAISEPNRGLNTEAFF.

This chain connects TRBV6-5 to TRBJ1-6, with 7 bases aligning to TRBD1. The CDR3 is 15 amino acids. Germline V CDR1 and CDR2: MNHEY, SVGAGI. V shed 2 bases and J 8 bases; nucleotides not matched to a gene: 6. CDR3 sequence reads: CASSYGQVEDSPLHF. CDR3 coding DNA: TGTGCCAGCAGTTACGGACAGGTTGAGGATTCACCCCTCCACTTT.

This chain uses TRBV5-1 with TRBJ1-1; no reliable D call. CDR1 and CDR2 (germline): SGHRS, YFSETQ. V was trimmed by 4 bases and J by 2 bases, leaving 12 bases between them. The CDR3 extends over 14 amino acids. The CDR3 is CASSLTTRNTEAFF. The CDR3, as DNA: TGCGCCAGCAGCCTGACTACAAGAAACACTGAAGCTTTCTTT.

The V and J genes are TRBV7-2 and TRBJ2-6, with no clear D. Trimming cost V 5 bases and J 1 base, with 6 bases left between them. The CDR3 is 14 residues long. The germline V gene has CDR1 SGHTA and CDR2 FQGNSA. The CDR3 nucleotides read TGTGCCAGCAGCGTCAAATCTGGGGCCAACGTCCTGACTTTC. Encoded protein: CASSVKSGANVLTF.

The chain combines TRBV5-4 with TRBJ1-4, with TRBD1 matching 7 bases. Germline loops: CDR1 SGHNT, CDR2 YYREEE (reference sequence). V shed 0 bases, J shed 7 bases, and the junction held 3 bases outside the gene matches. The CDR3 contains 14 residues. The CDR3 reads CASSLAPGGEKLFF. CDR3 DNA: TGTGCCAGCAGCTTGGCCCCAGGGGGTGAAAAACTGTTTTTT.

This sequence joins TRBV9 and TRBJ2-1; D not certain. Germline V CDR1 and CDR2: SGDLS, YYNGEE. The CDR3 extends over 13 amino acids. The V gene lost 3 bases and the J gene lost 2 bases, with 6 bases spanning the gap. The DNA for the CDR3 is TGTGCCAGCAGCGCCCAGGCCTACAATGAGCAGTTCTTC. Its translation is CASSAQAYNEQFF.

This sequence joins TRBV9 and TRBJ2-7; TRBD1 matches 8 bases. The CDR3 runs 14 residues. Germline CDR1 and CDR2: SGDLS and YYNGEE. J was trimmed by 1 base and V by 4 bases; bases with no gene match: 4. The CDR3 DNA sequence: TGTGCCAGCAGCAGGACAGGGTTTTCCTACGAGCAGTACTTC. This codes for CASSRTGFSYEQYF. Full variable domain (rest looked up from reference TRBV9 and TRBJ2-7): DSGVTQTPKHLITATGQRVTLRCSPRSGDLSVYWYQQSLDQGLQFLIQYYNGEERAKGNILERFSAQQFPDLHSELNLSSLELGDSALYFCASSRTGFSYEQYFGPGTRLTVT.

The genes are TRBV27 and TRBJ1-4; D gene unclear. V was cut by 5 bases and J by 6 bases, with 13 bases left in between. This CDR3 comprises 14 residues. CDR1 is MNHEY and CDR2 is SMNVEV in the germline V gene (reference sequence). The CDR3 nucleotides are TGTGCCAGCAGTCCCTCCTTCCGGGATGAAAAACTGTTTTTT. This translates into CASSPSFRDEKLFF.

This clone was seen a single time. For the CDR3, the DNA is TGTGCCAGTAGTCTTGGACAGTACTATGGCTACACCTTC. Its translation is CASSLGQYYGYTF. This rearrangement joins TRBV19 to TRBJ1-2, with D possibly TRBD1 on 6 matching bases. V lost 5 bases and J 3 bases, leaving 10 bases between the germline ends. CDR1 and CDR2 from the germline V gene are LNHDA and SQIVND (reference sequence). The CDR3 length is 13 residues.

The rearrangement uses TRBV27 and TRBJ2-7; D remains unclear. With 6 bases removed from V and 1 base from J, the gap between germline ends came to 10 bases. Germline assignment: CDR1 MNHEY and CDR2 SMNVEV (reference sequence). This CDR3 region has 13 residues. As DNA, the CDR3 is TGTGCCAGCAGCCTACGAAAATCCTACGAGCAGTACGTC. Amino acid sequence: CASSLRKSYEQYV.

The genes are TRBV7-9 and TRBJ2-1, with D unclear. CDR3 length: 12 amino acids. Germline V gene sequence: CDR1 SEHNR, CDR2 FQNEAQ (reference sequence). Trimming removed 2 bases at V and 7 bases at J, with 6 bases between. CDR3 bases: TGTGCCAGCAGCTTAACTCTTAATGAGCAGTTCTTC. It encodes CASSLTLNEQFF.

This chain connects TRBV5-8 to TRBJ2-3; maybe TRBD2 (6 bases). The ends were cut back, 2 bases at V and 4 bases at J, with 17 bases in the middle. CDR1 SGHTS and CDR2 YDEGEE come from the germline V gene. The CDR3 is 16 residues long. CDR3 bases: TGTGCCAGCAGCTTTGTCCGCGCGGGGTTCGCAGATACGCAGTATTTT. Its translation: CASSFVRAGFADTQYF.

The chain uses TRBV30 and TRBJ1-5; D may be TRBD1 (6 bases). Germline values: CDR1 GTSNPN, CDR2 SVGIG (reference sequence). Trimming removed 2 bases from V and 5 bases from J, with 10 bases in between. The CDR3 length is 13 residues. The DNA for the CDR3 is TGTGCCTGGAGTACAGGGATCGATCAGCCCCAGCATTTT. It translates to CAWSTGIDQPQHF.

J is TRBJ1-4 and V is TRBV6-6, with a possible D match to TRBD1 (6 bases). The V gene lost 4 bases and the J gene lost 1 base, with 10 bases spanning the gap. The CDR3 consists of 15 residues. Germline CDR1 and CDR2: MNHNY and SVGAGI (reference sequence). The CDR3: CASSFGQLTNEKLFF. DNA of the CDR3: TGTGCCAGCAGTTTCGGACAGTTAACTAATGAAAAACTGTTTTTT.

Only a few counts were recorded for this clone. CDR3 in amino acids: CASSLDRGANQPQHF. The DNA of the CDR3 is TGTGCCAGCAGCTTAGATCGGGGGGCCAATCAGCCCCAGCATTTT. This chain links TRBV7-8 with TRBJ1-5; tentatively, D is TRBD1 (6 bases). There are 15 residues in the CDR3. Per the germline V gene, CDR1 is SGHVS and CDR2 is FQNEAQ. V lost 1 base and J lost 3, with 10 bases in between.

This chain connects TRBV2 to TRBJ1-3; TRBD1 agrees at 8 bases. The CDR3 runs to 16 residues. The V gene's germline CDR1 is SNHLY and CDR2 FYNNEI. Germline trimming cut 7 bases from V and 3 bases from J; bases unmatched to any gene: 11. Here the CDR3 DNA reads TGTGCCAGCACCCGGTCGCAGGGGGCGTATGGAAACACCATATATTTT. It codes for CASTRSQGAYGNTIYF.

This chain uses TRBV20-1 with TRBJ1-2; no clear D. The CDR3 sequence is 11 residues long. Trimming removed 2 bases from V and 4 bases from J, with 5 bases in between. CDR1 and CDR2 from the germline V gene are DFQATT and SNEGSKA (reference sequence). In DNA form, the CDR3 reads TGCAGTGCTAGACAAGCCTATGGCTACACCTTC. Amino acid sequence: CSARQAYGYTF.

V and J are TRBV18 and TRBJ1-1, with D possibly matching TRBD1 (5 bases). V was trimmed by 3 bases and J by 3 bases, leaving 11 bases between them. Germline CDR1 KGHSH, CDR2 LQKENI. The CDR3 has 14 amino acids. CDR3 DNA: TGTGCCAGCTCACCGCTTAGCAGGGACACTGAAGCTTTCTTT. It is translated as CASSPLSRDTEAFF.

The CDR3 region has the DNA TGTGCCAGCAGCTCAAGATCGACAGGGGGCTACGAGCAGTACGTC. Its protein is CASSSRSTGGYEQYV. This sequence joins TRBV3-1 (or the pseudogene TRBV3-2) and TRBJ2-7, with 9 positions matching TRBD1. Germline CDR1 LGHDT, CDR2 YNNKEL (reference sequence). J was trimmed by 3 bases and V by 5 bases; bases with no gene match: 8. The CDR3 spans 15 residues.

The rearrangement uses TRBV5-1 and TRBJ1-1; 7 bases match TRBD1. The CDR3 sequence is 22 residues long. With 2 bases clipped from V and 3 bases from J, the junction kept 28 bases outside the gene matches. Germline CDR1 SGHRS, CDR2 YFSETQ. The CDR3 protein is CASSLRPPTSTGAASHHTEAFF. DNA of the CDR3: TGCGCCAGCAGCTTACGTCCACCCACTAGCACAGGGGCCGCTTCCCATCACACTGAAGCTTTCTTT.